Listed below are T cell receptor beta chains from one sample, sequenced in a study of T cell responses to AZD1222 COVID-19 vaccine. The protocol was immunoSEQ multiplex PCR, while the TCRdb copy is restricted to in-frame clones and leaves out a portion. The sample contains about 140,000 clones, around nine tenths of which appear only once. The source was peripheral blood, collected on day 0 of AZD1222 vaccination. Receptors were obtained from an adult in good health. Both conserved end residues are part of each CDR3. A D gene is named only where the DNA matches it firmly. The size of a clone is reported for some rows only, either as once, few or many, or as a class for expanded clones.

J gene: TRBJ1-1
clone size: NA
D gene: NA
V gene: TRBV7-9
CDR3 protein: CASSLAQTAEAFF

J gene: TRBJ1-1
clone size: NA
D gene: TRBD1
V gene: TRBV5-1
CDR3 protein: CASSLALGQGRTEAFF

J gene: TRBJ2-7
clone size: once
D gene: NA
V gene: TRBV12-3/TRBV12-4
CDR3 protein: CASSLASYEQYF

J gene: TRBJ1-1
clone size: NA
D gene: NA
V gene: TRBV6-5
CDR3 protein: CASSYSTGLGTEAFF

J gene: TRBJ2-1
clone size: NA
D gene: TRBD2
V gene: TRBV7-2
CDR3 protein: CASSFPSGGAPYNEQFF

J gene: TRBJ2-3
clone size: NA
D gene: TRBD2
V gene: TRBV2
CDR3 protein: CASSPTSGGDFAQYF

J gene: TRBJ1-3
clone size: NA
D gene: NA
V gene: TRBV30
CDR3 protein: CAWRLQVSSGNTIYF

J gene: TRBJ2-5
clone size: NA
D gene: NA
V gene: TRBV29-1
CDR3 protein: CSVERTGQETQYF

J gene: TRBJ2-2
clone size: once
D gene: NA
V gene: TRBV19
CDR3 protein: CASSPRQANTGELFF

J gene: TRBJ2-2
clone size: NA
D gene: NA
V gene: TRBV23-1
CDR3 protein: CASTQTGELFF

J gene: TRBJ1-2
clone size: NA
D gene: NA
V gene: TRBV30
CDR3 protein: CAWRLPLTGMSYTF

J gene: TRBJ1-1
clone size: NA
D gene: NA
V gene: TRBV7-8
CDR3 protein: CASSLAFEAFF

J gene: TRBJ1-2
clone size: NA
D gene: NA
V gene: TRBV6-5
CDR3 protein: CASTTRRYAYGYTF